This TCR beta chain was identified in a study of blood T cell repertoires in COVID-19. Study-level information: There were acute and convalescent COVID-19 samples, and they came from the United States, Italy and Spain.

This table comes from immunoSEQ multiplex PCR, and its TCRdb copy is limited to in-frame clones, with some not included. The table lists 180,000 or so clones, roughly 81% of them singletons, with approximately 10% in the top ten. This CDR3 has 14 residues. CDR1 is KGHDR and CDR2 is SFDVKD in the germline V gene. V shed 3 bases and J 1 base; nucleotides not matched to a gene: 1. The Seattle patients joined while their infection was active and were tracked longitudinally afterward. This sequence was found in a woman over 75 with COVID-19, enrolled during active disease. The material sequenced was peripheral blood. V usage is TRBV24-1 and J usage is TRBJ1-1; 7 positions match TRBD1. The CDR3 coding sequence is TGTGCCACCAGTGATGGACAGGAGAACACTGAAGCTTTCTTT. Protein product: CATSDGQENTEAFF.